This T cell receptor beta chain was recovered during a study of a mutant IDH1 vaccine in newly diagnosed glioma. The V end was cut by 8 bases, the J end by 2 bases, with 13 bases between. The CDR3 consists of 14 residues. Germline V gene lookup returns CDR1 MNHNS and CDR2 SASEGT. Repertoires were generated with immunoSEQ multiplex PCR, while TCRdb's copy carries only in-frame clones and drops some. The data contain about 74,000 clones, more than 75% of them singletons. This clone showed up just once. Its antigen is currently unknown. Regarding time point: week 35, safety follow-up. Vaccine doses each comprised 300 ug of mutant IDH1 20-mer peptide, with topical imiquimod. Donors' newly diagnosed IDH1-mutant WHO grade 3 or 4 astrocytomas lacked nuclear ATRX.

The sequences come from PBMCs, collected from a glioma patient whose treatment included an IDH1 peptide vaccine. The V call is TRBV6-1, the J call TRBJ2-1; TRBD1 or TRBD2 may be the D gene (5 bases each). This clonotype originated in a man aged 30-40 years with glioma. The CDR3 reads CASPGPRTYNEQFF. CDR3 DNA: TGTGCCAGCCCGGGACCCCGGACCTACAATGAGCAGTTCTTC.